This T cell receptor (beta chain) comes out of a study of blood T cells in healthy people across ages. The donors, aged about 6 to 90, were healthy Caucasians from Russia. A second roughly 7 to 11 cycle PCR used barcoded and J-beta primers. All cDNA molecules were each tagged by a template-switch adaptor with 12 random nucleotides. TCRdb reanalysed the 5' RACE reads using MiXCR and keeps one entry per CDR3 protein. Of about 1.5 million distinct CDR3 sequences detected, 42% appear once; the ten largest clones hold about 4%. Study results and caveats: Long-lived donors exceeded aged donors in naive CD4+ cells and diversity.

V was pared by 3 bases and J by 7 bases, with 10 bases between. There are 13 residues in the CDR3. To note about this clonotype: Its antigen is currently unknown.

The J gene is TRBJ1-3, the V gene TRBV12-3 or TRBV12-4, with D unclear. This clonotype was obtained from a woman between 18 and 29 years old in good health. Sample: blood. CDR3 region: CASSLGSRNTIYF. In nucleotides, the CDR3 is TGTGCCAGCAGTTTGGGCAGCCGGAACACCATATATTTT.